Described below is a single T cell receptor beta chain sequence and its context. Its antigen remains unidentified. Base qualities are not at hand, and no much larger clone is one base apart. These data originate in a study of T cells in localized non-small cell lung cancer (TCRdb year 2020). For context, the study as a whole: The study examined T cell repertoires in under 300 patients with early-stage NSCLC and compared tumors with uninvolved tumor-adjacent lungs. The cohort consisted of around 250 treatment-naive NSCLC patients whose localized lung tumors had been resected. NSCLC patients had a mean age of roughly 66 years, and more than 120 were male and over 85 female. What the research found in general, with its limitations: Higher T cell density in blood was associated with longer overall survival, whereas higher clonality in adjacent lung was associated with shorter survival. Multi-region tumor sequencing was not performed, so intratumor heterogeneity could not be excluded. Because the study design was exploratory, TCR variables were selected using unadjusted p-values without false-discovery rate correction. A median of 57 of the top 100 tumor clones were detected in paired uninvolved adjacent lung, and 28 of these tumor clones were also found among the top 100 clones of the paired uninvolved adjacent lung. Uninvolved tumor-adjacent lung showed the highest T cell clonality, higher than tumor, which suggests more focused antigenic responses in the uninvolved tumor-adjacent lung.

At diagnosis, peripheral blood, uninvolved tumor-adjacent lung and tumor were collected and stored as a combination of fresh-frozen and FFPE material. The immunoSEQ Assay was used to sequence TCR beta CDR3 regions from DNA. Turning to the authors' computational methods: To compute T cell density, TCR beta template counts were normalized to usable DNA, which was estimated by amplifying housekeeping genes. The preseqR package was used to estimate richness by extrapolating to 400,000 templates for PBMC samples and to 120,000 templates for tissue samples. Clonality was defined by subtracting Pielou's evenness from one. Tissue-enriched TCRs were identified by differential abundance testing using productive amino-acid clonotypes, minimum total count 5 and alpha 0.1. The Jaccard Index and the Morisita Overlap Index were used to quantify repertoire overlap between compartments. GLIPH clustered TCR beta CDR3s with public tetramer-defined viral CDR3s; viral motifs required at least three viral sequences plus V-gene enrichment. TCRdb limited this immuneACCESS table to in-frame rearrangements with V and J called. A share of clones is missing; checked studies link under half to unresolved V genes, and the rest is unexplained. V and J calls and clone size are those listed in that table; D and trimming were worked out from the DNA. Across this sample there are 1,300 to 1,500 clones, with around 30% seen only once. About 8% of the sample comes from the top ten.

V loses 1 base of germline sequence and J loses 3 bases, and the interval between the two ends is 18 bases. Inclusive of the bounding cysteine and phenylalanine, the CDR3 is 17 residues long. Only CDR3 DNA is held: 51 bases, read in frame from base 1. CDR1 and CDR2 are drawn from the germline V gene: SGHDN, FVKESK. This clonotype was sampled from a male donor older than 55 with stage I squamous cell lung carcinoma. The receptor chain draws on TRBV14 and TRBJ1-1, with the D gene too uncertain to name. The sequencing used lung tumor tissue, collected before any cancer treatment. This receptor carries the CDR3 CASSQGFPLPGYTEAFF. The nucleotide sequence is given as TGTGCCAGCAGCCAAGGATTCCCCCTACCGGGGTACACTGAAGCTTTCTTT. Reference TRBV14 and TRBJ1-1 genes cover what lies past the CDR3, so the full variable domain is EAGVTQFPSHSVIEKGQTVTLRCDPISGHDNLYWYRRVMGKEIKFLLHFVKESKQDESGMPNNRFLAERTGGTYSTLKVQPAELEDSGVYFCASSQGFPLPGYTEAFFGQGTRLTVV.